This T cell receptor (beta chain) comes out of a study of blood T cell repertoires in COVID-19. Study-level information: Collection of acute and convalescent COVID-19 samples took place in the United States, Italy and Spain. The cDNA or gDNA used as material had been derived from T cells, B-cell-depleted T cells, or PBMCs.

Germline V gene lookup returns CDR1 SGDLS and CDR2 YYNGEE. J gave up 8 bases and V 0 bases, and 8 bases lay outside the gene matches. The CDR3 has 15 amino acids. As handled by the study authors: Estimated nucleated cell counts came from reference gene primer amplification. Method: immunoSEQ multiplex PCR; TCRdb's copy keeps in-frame clones and lacks some. From that table come the V and J calls and clone size; the DNA was used to work out D and trimming. The data hold 300,000 to 450,000 clones, with 85% observed a single time. V is TRBV9 and J is TRBJ1-2, with TRBD1 matching over 9 bases. Material: peripheral blood. This sequence was found in a woman between 18 and 29 years old with acute or convalescent COVID-19. CDR3 region: CASSVATQGAMGYTF. In DNA form, the CDR3 reads TGTGCCAGCAGCGTAGCTACACAGGGGGCAATGGGCTACACCTTC.